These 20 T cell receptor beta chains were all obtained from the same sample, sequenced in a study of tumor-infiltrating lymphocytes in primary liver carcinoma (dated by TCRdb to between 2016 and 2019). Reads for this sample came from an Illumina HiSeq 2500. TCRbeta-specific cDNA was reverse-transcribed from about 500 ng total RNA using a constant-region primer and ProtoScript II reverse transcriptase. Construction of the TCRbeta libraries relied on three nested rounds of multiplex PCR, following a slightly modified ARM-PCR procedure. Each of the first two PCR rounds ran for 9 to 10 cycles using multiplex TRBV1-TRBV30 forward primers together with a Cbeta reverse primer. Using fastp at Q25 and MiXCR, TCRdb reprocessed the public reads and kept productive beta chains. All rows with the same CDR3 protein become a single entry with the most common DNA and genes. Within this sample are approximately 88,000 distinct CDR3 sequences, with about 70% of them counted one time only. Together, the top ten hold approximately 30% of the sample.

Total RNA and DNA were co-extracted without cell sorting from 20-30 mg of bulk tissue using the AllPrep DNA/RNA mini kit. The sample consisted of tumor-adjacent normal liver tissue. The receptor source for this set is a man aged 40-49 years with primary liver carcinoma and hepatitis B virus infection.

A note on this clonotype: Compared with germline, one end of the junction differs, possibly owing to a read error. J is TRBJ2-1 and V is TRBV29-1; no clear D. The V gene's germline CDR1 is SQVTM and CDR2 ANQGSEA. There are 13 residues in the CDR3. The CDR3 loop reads CSGGPPSYNKQFF. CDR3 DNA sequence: TGCAGCGGTGGGCCCCCCTCCTACAATAAGCAGTTCTTC.

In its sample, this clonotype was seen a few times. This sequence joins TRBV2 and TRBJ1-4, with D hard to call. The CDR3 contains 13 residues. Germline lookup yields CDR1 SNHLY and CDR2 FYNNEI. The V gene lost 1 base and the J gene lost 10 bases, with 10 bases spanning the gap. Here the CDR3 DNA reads TGTGCCAGCAGTGAAGGGTCAGTTGGAAAACTGTTTTTT. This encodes CASSEGSVGKLFF.

The CDR3 DNA sequence: TGTGCCAGCAGTCAGGCTGGGAAGCAGTTCTTC. It codes for CASSQAGKQFF. The chain uses TRBV6-6 and TRBJ2-1; D gene uncertain. Germline CDR1 and CDR2: MNHNY and SVGAGI (reference sequence). CDR3 length: 11 amino acids. With 5 bases removed from V and 11 bases from J, the gap between germline ends came to 10 bases.

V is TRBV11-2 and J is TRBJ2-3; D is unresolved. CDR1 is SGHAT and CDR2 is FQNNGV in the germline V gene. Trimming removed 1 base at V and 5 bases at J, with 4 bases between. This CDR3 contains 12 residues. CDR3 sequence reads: CASSLAIDTQYF. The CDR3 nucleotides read TGTGCCAGCAGCTTAGCCATAGATACGCAGTATTTT.

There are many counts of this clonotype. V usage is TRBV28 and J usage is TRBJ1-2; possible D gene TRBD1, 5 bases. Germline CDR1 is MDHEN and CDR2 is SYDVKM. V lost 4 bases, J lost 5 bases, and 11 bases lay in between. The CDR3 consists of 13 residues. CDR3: CASSSPDTYGYTF. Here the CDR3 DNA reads TGTGCCAGCAGTTCCCCGGACACTTATGGCTACACCTTC.

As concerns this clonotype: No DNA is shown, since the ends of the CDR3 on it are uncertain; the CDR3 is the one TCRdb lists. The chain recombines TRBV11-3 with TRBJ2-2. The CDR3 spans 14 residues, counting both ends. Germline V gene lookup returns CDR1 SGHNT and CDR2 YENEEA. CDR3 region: CANSFGLGIGELFF.

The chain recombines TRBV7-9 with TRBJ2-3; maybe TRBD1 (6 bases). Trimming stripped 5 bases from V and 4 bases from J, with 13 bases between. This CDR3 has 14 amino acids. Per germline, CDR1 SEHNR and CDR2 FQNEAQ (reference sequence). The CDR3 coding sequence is TGTGCCAGCAGCCTGCGACAGGTCGCAGATACGCAGTATTTT. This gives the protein CASSLRQVADTQYF.

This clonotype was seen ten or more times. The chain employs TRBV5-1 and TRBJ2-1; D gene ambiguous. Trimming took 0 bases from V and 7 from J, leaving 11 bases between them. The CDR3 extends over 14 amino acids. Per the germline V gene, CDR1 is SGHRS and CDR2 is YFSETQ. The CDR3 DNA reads TGCGCCAGCAGCTTGGCCGAGCGTGGGAATGAGCAGTTCTTC. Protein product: CASSLAERGNEQFF.

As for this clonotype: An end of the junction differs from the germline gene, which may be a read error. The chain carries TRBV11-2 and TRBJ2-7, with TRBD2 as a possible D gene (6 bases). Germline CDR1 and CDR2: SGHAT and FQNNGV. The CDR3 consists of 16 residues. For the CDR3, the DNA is TGTCCCAGCAACCGACCCGGATTAGCGGATGCCTACGAGCAGTACTTC. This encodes CPSNRPGLADAYEQYF.

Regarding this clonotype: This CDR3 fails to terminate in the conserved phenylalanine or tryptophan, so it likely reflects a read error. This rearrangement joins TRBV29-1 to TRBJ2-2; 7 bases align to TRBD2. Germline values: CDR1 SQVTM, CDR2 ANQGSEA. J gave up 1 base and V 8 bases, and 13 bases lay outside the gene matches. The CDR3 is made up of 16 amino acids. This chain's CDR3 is CSIEEGGRENTGELFV. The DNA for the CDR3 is TGCAGCATCGAAGAAGGTGGGAGGGAGAACACCGGGGAGCTGTTTGTT.

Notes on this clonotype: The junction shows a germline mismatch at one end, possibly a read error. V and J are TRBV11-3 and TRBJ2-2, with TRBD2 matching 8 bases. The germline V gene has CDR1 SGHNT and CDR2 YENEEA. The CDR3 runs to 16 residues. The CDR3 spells CVSNLQAGAGTGELFF. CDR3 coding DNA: TGTGTCAGCAACTTACAAGCGGGAGCGGGAACCGGGGAGCTGTTTTTT.

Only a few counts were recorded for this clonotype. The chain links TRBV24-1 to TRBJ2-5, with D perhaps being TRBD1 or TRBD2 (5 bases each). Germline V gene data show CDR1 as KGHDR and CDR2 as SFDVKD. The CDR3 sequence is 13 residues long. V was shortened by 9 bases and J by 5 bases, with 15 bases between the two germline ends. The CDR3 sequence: CATGREGLETQYF. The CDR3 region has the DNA TGTGCCACCGGACGAGAGGGGTTGGAGACCCAGTACTTC.

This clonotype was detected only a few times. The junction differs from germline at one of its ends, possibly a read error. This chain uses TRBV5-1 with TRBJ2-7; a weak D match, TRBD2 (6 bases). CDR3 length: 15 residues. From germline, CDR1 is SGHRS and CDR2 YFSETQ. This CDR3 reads CASSLWSGGNYEQYF. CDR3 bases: TGTGCCAGCAGCCTTTGGTCCGGAGGGAACTACGAGCAGTACTTC.

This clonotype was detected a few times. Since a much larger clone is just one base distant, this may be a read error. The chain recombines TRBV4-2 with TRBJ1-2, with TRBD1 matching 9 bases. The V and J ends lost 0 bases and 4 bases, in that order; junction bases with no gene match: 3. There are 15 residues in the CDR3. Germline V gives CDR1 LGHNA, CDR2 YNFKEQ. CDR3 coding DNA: TGTGCCAGCAGCCAAGAAGGGGACAGGGTCTATGGCTACACCTTC. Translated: CASSQEGDRVYGYTF.

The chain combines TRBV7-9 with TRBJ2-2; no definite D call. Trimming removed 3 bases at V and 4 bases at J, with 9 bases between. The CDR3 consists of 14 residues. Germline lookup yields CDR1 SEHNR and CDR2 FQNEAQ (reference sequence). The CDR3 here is CASSFTTSTGELFF. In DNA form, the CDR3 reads TGTGCCAGCAGCTTTACAACGAGCACCGGGGAGCTGTTTTTT.

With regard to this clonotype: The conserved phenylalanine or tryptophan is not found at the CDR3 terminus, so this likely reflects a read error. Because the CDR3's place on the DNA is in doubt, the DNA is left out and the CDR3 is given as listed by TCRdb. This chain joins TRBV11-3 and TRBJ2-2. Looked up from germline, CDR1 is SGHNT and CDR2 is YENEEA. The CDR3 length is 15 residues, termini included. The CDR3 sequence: CASSLRPENTGELFS.

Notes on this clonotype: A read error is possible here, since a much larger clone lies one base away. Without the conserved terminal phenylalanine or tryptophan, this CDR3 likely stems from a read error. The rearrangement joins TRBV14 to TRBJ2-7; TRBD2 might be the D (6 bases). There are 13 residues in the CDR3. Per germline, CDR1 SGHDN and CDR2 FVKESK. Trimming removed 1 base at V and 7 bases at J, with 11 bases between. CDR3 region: CASSQARAGEQYL. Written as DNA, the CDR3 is TGTGCCAGCAGCCAAGCCCGGGCGGGAGAGCAGTACTTA.

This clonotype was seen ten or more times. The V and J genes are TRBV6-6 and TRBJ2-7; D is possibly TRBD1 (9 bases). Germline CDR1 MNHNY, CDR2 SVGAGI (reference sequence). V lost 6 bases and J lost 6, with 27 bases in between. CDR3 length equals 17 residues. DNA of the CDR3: TGTGCCAGCAGGCCGCTGCCCGGGACTAGGGGACAGGGCGAGCAGTACTTC. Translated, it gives CASRPLPGTRGQGEQYF.

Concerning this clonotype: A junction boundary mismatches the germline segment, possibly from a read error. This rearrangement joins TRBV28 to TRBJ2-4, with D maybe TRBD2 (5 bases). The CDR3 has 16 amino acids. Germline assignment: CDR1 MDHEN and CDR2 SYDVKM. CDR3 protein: CASSLASGLAKNIRYF. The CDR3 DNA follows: TGTGCCAGCAGTTTAGCTTCCGGGCTAGCCAAAAACATTCGGTACTTC. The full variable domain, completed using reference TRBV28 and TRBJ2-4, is DVKVTQSSRYLVKRTGEKVFLECVQDMDHENMFWYRQDPGLGLRLIYFSYDVKMKEKGDIPEGYSVSREKKERFSLILESASTNQTSMYLCASSLASGLAKNIRYFGAGTRLSVL.

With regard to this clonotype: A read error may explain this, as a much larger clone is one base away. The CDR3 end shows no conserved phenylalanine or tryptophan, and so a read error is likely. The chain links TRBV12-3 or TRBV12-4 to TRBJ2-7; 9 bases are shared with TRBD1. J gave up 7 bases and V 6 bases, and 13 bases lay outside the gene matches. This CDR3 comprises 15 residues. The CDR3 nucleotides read TGTGCCAGCAGCTCCTTCGGGACAGGGTTTGAAGAGCAGTACTTG. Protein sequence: CASSSFGTGFEEQYL.